The rows below give T cell receptor beta chains drawn from one sample of a study of yellow fever vaccine responses in identical twins. MiXCR, applied by TCRdb to the RT-PCR reads, yields one record per CDR3 protein. The sample has some 10,000 distinct CDR3 sequences, over 60% seen once. This specimen was T cells from blood (PBMCs), unsorted or a sorted subset (not recorded which), taken before or after yellow fever vaccination (not recorded which). These receptors were obtained from a woman younger than 35 who received the yellow fever vaccine. The CDR3 runs from the conserved cysteine through the conserved F or W. The D gene is left open where the match is weak. Size is omitted from some rows. Given values are once, few, many or a class for expanded clones.

abundance,d_gene,j_gene,len,v_gene,CDR3nt,CDR3aa
NA,NA,TRBJ1-1,15,TRBV5-1,TGCGCCAGCAGCACTTGGGACTCAATAAACACTGAAGCTTTCTTT,CASSTWDSINTEAFF
once,NA,TRBJ2-1,12,TRBV29-1,TGCAGCGTTATTGATTTCTACAATGAGCAGTTCTTC,CSVIDFYNEQFF
NA,TRBD1,TRBJ2-1,13,TRBV2,TGTGCCAGCAGTCCGGGACAGTACAATGAGCAGTTCTTC,CASSPGQYNEQFF
few,TRBD2,TRBJ2-1,14,TRBV2,TGTGCCAGCAGTGGGACTAGCGCCTTCAATGAGCAGTTCTTC,CASSGTSAFNEQFF
NA,NA,TRBJ1-5,15,TRBV28,TGTGCCAGCAGTCTATGGGGGGGAGGCAATCAGCCCCAGCATTTT,CASSLWGGGNQPQHF
NA,TRBD1,TRBJ2-2,18,TRBV7-3,TGTGCCAGCAGCTCCGGACCTACAGACAGGGTCGGGACCGGGGAGCTGTTTTTT,CASSSGPTDRVGTGELFF
NA,NA,TRBJ2-7,13,TRBV7-3,TGTGCCAGCAGCTTACAGGGTCCCTACGAGCAGTACTTC,CASSLQGPYEQYF
NA,NA,TRBJ1-1,14,TRBV11-3,TGTGCCAGCAGCCCACCGACAGGGAACACTGAAGCTTTCTTT,CASSPPTGNTEAFF
once,TRBD1,TRBJ1-5,17,TRBV12-3/TRBV12-4,TGTGCCAGCAGCCGTTCCTCAATGACAGGGAAGAATCAGCCCCAGCATTTT,CASSRSSMTGKNQPQHF
NA,TRBD1,TRBJ2-2,15,TRBV3-1,TGTGCCAGCCTAGGACAGGGGGCGCGATCCGGGGAGCTGTTTTTT,CASLGQGARSGELFF
NA,TRBD2,TRBJ2-3,15,TRBV29-1,TGCAGCGTGCAACCTAGCGGGAGGTCCACAGATACGCAGTATTTT,CSVQPSGRSTDTQYF
NA,NA,TRBJ2-5,13,TRBV12-3/TRBV12-4,TGTGCCAGCACCCCCGTGGTGGGAGAGACCCAGTACTTC,CASTPVVGETQYF
NA,NA,TRBJ1-1,20,TRBV7-5,NA,CISVSEASDRNFTLNTEAFF
NA,TRBD2,TRBJ2-5,14,TRBV27,TGTGCCAGCAGTAGCGGGGGGAACCAAGAGACCCAGTACTTC,CASSSGGNQETQYF
NA,NA,TRBJ2-1,16,TRBV11-3,TGTGCCAGCAGCTCAATAGGTGTTGCGGGTTACAATGAGCAGTTCTTC,CASSSIGVAGYNEQFF
NA,NA,TRBJ2-1,12,TRBV7-9,TGTGCCAGCAGCTTAGCCAGTCATGAGCAGTTCTTC,CASSLASHEQFF
NA,TRBD2,TRBJ2-5,16,TRBV9,TGTGCCAGCAGCCAGGGACTAGCGGGGGGGCGGGAGACCCAGTACTTC,CASSQGLAGGRETQYF
NA,TRBD1,TRBJ1-5,16,TRBV2,TGTGCCAGCAGTGAAGCGGTGACAGGGGTCAATCAGCCCCAGCATTTT,CASSEAVTGVNQPQHF
once,TRBD1,TRBJ2-7,14,TRBV5-5,TGTGCCAGCAGCAACGGGACAGGGTTCTACGAGCAGTACTTC,CASSNGTGFYEQYF
NA,NA,TRBJ1-2,12,TRBV20-1,TGCAGTGCTAGAGTGACGGACTATGGCTACACCTTC,CSARVTDYGYTF
NA,NA,TRBJ1-1,12,TRBV19,TGTGCCAGTAGTATCCCCGGCGCTGAAGCTTTCTTT,CASSIPGAEAFF
medium-sized,NA,TRBJ2-7,13,TRBV6-2/TRBV6-3,TGTGCCAGCAGCCCTCAGTGGGGTTACGAGCAGTACTTC,CASSPQWGYEQYF
NA,NA,TRBJ1-2,9,TRBV20-1,TGCAGTGCTAGTGGAGGCTACACCTTC,CSASGGYTF
once,TRBD2,TRBJ2-7,13,TRBV12-3/TRBV12-4,TGTGCCAGCAGTTCGGGACTAGCCTACGAGCAGTACTTC,CASSSGLAYEQYF
NA,TRBD1,TRBJ1-5,14,TRBV4-3,TGCGCCAGCAGCCAAGGACAGGGCTATCAGCCCCAGCATTTT,CASSQGQGYQPQHF
NA,NA,TRBJ2-3,15,TRBV28,TGTGCCAGCCAGACTACTCAAACTAGCACAGATACGCAGTATTTT,CASQTTQTSTDTQYF
NA,TRBD2,TRBJ2-1,15,TRBV11-3,TGTGCCAGCAGCTTCCCTAGCGGAACCTACAATGAGCAGTTCTTC,CASSFPSGTYNEQFF
NA,NA,TRBJ2-1,16,TRBV10-3,TGTGCCATCAGACCCCTGAAGGGTGGCTCCTACAATGAGCAGTTCTTC,CAIRPLKGGSYNEQFF
NA,NA,TRBJ2-1,11,TRBV27,TGTGCCAGCAGACTTGGGGGTGAGCAGTTCTTC,CASRLGGEQFF
once,NA,TRBJ2-3,11,TRBV5-4,TGTGCCAGCAGCTTGTACGGTACGCAGTATTTT,CASSLYGTQYF
few,NA,TRBJ2-1,16,TRBV6-4,TGTGCCAGCAGTGACTCAGGGACGCACTCCTACAATGAGCAGTTCTTC,CASSDSGTHSYNEQFF
few,TRBD2,TRBJ2-1,16,TRBV2,TGTGCCAGCAGTGGTTTGGCGGGAGAGACCTACAATGAGCAGTTCTTC,CASSGLAGETYNEQFF
few,NA,TRBJ2-6,18,TRBV7-6,TGTGCCAGCAGCCCCATAGGGGGGGGGCTTGGTGGGGCCAACGTCCTGACTTTC,CASSPIGGGLGGANVLTF
NA,NA,TRBJ1-1,14,TRBV2,TGTGCCAGCAGTGAAGTGGGGCTGGGCACTGAAGCTTTCTTT,CASSEVGLGTEAFF
once,NA,TRBJ2-1,15,TRBV28,TGTGCCAGCAGCTCGATGGGCCCCTCCTACAATGAGCAGTTCTTC,CASSSMGPSYNEQFF
few,TRBD2,TRBJ2-1,15,TRBV2,TGTGCCAGCAGTGACTGGCGGGAGGGATTTCGTGAGCAGTTCTTC,CASSDWREGFREQFF
NA,NA,TRBJ2-3,16,TRBV12-3/TRBV12-4,TGTGCCAGCAGTTTTTTTCTACGGGGGAACACAGATACGCAGTATTTT,CASSFFLRGNTDTQYF
NA,TRBD2,TRBJ2-7,15,TRBV2,TGTGCCAGCACCTTTCTACTAGCGGGAAAGTACGAGCAGTACTTC,CASTFLLAGKYEQYF
NA,NA,TRBJ2-7,13,TRBV4-1,TGCGCCACTGCGCGGGACCCGTCCTACGAGCAGTACTTC,CATARDPSYEQYF
NA,TRBD2,TRBJ2-1,16,TRBV11-1,TGTGCCAGCAGCCACGCGGGAGGGCCAACCTACAATGAGCAGTTCTTC,CASSHAGGPTYNEQFF
NA,TRBD1,TRBJ1-1,17,TRBV7-6,TGTGCCAGCAGCTTTGGGACAGGGGGCCTCATGAACACTGAAGCTTTCTTT,CASSFGTGGLMNTEAFF
NA,TRBD1,TRBJ2-5,15,TRBV29-1,TGCAGCGTAAAACCGAGGGACAGAAAACAAGAGACCCAGTACTTC,CSVKPRDRKQETQYF